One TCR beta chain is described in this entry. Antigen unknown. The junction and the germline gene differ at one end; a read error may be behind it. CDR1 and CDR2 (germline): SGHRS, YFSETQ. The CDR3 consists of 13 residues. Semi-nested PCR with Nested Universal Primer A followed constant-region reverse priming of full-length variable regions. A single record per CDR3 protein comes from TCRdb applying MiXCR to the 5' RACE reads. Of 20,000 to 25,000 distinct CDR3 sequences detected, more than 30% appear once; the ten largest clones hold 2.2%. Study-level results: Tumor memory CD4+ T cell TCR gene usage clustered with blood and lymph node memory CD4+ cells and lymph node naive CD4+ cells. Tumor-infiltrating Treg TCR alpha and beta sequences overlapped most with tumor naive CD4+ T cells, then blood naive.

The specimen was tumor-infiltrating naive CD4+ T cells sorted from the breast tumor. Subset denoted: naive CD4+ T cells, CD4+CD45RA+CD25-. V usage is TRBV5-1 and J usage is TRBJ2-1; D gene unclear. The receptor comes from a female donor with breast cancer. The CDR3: CASSLTPTNELFF. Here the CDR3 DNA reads TGCGCCAGCAGCCTAACCCCCACCAATGAGCTGTTCTTC.